A few counts support the clone carrying this TCR beta chain. Trimming removed 6 bases at V and 4 bases at J, with 12 bases between. The CDR3 has 13 amino acids. Looked up from germline, CDR1 is MDHEN and CDR2 is SYDVKM. Libraries were prepared by immunoSEQ multiplex PCR; TCRdb keeps only in-frame clonotypes and omits some of them. The sample carries fewer than 30,000 clones, approximately 81% recorded once. The source of the sample is a study of PD-L1 blockade in urothelial cancer. This chain connects TRBV28 to TRBJ1-2, with a possible D match to TRBD1 (5 bases). Sequenced here: PBMCs, sampled around atezolizumab (anti-PD-L1) treatment. This TCR was sampled from a man between 65 and 85 years old with urothelial cancer. The CDR3 reads CASRRTQTYGYTF. DNA of the CDR3: TGTGCCAGCAGGCGGACACAAACCTATGGCTACACCTTC.